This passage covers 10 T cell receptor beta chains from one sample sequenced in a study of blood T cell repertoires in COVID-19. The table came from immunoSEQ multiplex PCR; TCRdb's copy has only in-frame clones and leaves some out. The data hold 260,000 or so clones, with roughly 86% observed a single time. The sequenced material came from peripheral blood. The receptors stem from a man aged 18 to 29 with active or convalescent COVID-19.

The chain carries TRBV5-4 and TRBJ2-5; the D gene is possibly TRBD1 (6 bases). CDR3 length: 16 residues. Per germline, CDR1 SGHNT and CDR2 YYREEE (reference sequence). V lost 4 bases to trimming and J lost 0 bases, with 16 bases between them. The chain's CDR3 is CASSPPGQPYQETQYF. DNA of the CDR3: TGTGCCAGCAGCCCCCCGGGACAACCGTACCAAGAGACCCAGTACTTC.

The CDR3 here is CASSLGARDKETQYF. The CDR3, as DNA: TGTGCCAGCAGCTTAGGGGCAAGGGACAAAGAGACCCAGTACTTC. This sequence joins TRBV11-3 and TRBJ2-5; D perhaps matches TRBD1 (6 bases). Between the trimmed V and J ends, which lost 1 base and 3 bases, there was a span of 12 bases. CDR1 is SGHNT and CDR2 is YENEEA in the germline V gene. CDR3 size: 15 residues.

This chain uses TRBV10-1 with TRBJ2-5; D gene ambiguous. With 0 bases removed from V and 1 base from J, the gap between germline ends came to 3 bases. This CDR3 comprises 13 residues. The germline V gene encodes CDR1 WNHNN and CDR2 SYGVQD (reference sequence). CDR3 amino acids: CASSESLQETQYF. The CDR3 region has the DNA TGCGCCAGCAGTGAGTCCCTCCAAGAGACCCAGTACTTC.

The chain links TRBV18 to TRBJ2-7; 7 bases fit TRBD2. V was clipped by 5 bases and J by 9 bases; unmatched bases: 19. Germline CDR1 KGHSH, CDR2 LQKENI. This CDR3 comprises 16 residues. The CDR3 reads CASSTTGGTTLGVQYF. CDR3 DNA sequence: TGTGCCAGCTCAACTACAGGAGGGACTACGCTGGGCGTGCAGTACTTC.

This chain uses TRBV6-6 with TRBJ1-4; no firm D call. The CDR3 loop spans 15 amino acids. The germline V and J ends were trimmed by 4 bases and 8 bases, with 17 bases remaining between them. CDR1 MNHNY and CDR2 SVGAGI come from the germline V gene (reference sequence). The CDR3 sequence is CASSFDDITGEKLFF. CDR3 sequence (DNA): TGTGCCAGCAGTTTCGATGACATTACGGGGGAAAAACTGTTTTTT.

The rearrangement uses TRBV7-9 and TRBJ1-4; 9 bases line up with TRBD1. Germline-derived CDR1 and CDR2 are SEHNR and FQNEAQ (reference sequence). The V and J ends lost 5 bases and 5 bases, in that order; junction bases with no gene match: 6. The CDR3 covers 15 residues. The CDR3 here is CASSDSGTGNEKLFF. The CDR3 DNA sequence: TGTGCCAGCAGCGATAGTGGGACAGGGAATGAAAAACTGTTTTTT.

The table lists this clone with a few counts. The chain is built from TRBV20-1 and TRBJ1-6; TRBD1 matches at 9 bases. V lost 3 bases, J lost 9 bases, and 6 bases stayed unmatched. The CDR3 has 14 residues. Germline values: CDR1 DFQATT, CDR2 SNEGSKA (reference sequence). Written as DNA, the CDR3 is TGCAGTGCTAGTATTGGGACAGGGTTTTCACCCCTCCACTTT. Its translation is CSASIGTGFSPLHF.

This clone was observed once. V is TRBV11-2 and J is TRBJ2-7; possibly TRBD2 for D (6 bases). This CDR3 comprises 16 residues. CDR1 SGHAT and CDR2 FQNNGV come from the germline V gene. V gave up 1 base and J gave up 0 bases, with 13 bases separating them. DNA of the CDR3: TGTGCCAGCAGCTTAGCCCGGGACTCACGCTCCTACGAGCAGTACTTC. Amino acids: CASSLARDSRSYEQYF.

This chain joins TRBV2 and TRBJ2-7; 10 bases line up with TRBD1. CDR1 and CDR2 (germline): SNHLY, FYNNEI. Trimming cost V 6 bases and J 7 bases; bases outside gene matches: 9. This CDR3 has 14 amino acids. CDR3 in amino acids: CASRIAGQGREQYF. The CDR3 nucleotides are TGTGCCAGCAGGATAGCGGGACAGGGGCGGGAGCAGTACTTC.

The CDR3 sequence is CASSPGAGAYNEQFF. The DNA for the CDR3 is TGTGCCAGCAGCCCGGGAGCGGGAGCCTACAATGAGCAGTTCTTC. The rearrangement joins TRBV7-2 to TRBJ2-1; TRBD2 agrees at 8 bases. The CDR3 is 15 residues long. The trim removed 5 bases at V and 2 bases at J, leaving 5 bases unmatched. The germline CDR1 and CDR2 sequences are SGHTA and FQGNSA.